What follows describes a single T cell receptor (beta chain). Study processing details: Researchers report that nucleated cell counts were estimated from reference gene primer amplification. Using immunoSEQ multiplex PCR, the repertoire was profiled, and TCRdb retains in-frame clones only, with some absent. Clone size and V and J calls were adopted from that table, with D and trimming inferred from the DNA. The repertoire holds just under 150,000 clones, with more than 80% as singletons. The sample comes from a study of blood T cell repertoires in COVID-19. Study-wide context: Samples came from the United States, Italy and Spain, spanning acute and convalescent COVID-19. Sources were T cells, B-cell-depleted T cells, or PBMCs; the material itself was cDNA or gDNA.

The receptor was isolated from a human donor in a cohort sampled during active COVID-19. Sequenced: peripheral blood.

CDR3 nucleotides: TGTGCCAGCAGCCAAGATACAGGGGGCGCTCAATATGGCTACACCTTC. Protein product: CASSQDTGGAQYGYTF. The chain uses TRBV4-2 and TRBJ1-2, with 9 nucleotides matching TRBD1. CDR1 and CDR2 (germline): LGHNA, YNFKEQ. Trimming took 0 bases from V and 5 from J; bases not matched to a gene: 7. This CDR3 contains 16 residues.